Each of the 28 T cell receptor beta chains below was sequenced from the same sample in a study of T cell responses to AZD1222 COVID-19 vaccine. Sequencing used immunoSEQ multiplex PCR; TCRdb keeps in-frame clones, though not all of them. Of 90,000 to 120,000 clones listed, 89% were seen once; the top ten hold 5.5% to 8%. The source was peripheral blood, collected on day 0 of AZD1222 vaccination. Every receptor here comes from an adult in good health.

J is TRBJ2-5 and V is TRBV18; D is undetermined. This CDR3 is built from 11 residues. Germline V CDR1 and CDR2: KGHSH, LQKENI. The V end lost 6 bases, the J end lost 5 bases, and 7 bases lay between the germline ends. This chain's CDR3 is CASSGLETQYF. CDR3 DNA: TGTGCCAGCTCGGGTTTGGAGACCCAGTACTTC.

The V and J genes are TRBV6-4 and TRBJ2-3; the match to TRBD2 covers 8 bases. From germline, CDR1 is MRHNA and CDR2 SNTAGT. CDR3 length: 15 amino acids. V lost 7 bases to trimming and J lost 2 bases; unmatched junction nucleotides: 8. CDR3 bases: TGTGCCAGCAAAGTGAGCGGGAGTGTCACAGATACGCAGTATTTT. It encodes CASKVSGSVTDTQYF.

The V call is TRBV3-1 (or the pseudogene TRBV3-2), the J call TRBJ2-4, with 8 bases identical to TRBD1. Trimming at V came to 2 bases and at J to 6 bases, leaving 6 bases not matched to a gene. Germline-derived CDR1 and CDR2 are LGHDT and YNNKEL (reference sequence). CDR3 length: 15 residues. The CDR3 is CASSQFQGAGNIQYF. The CDR3 DNA sequence: TGTGCCAGCAGCCAATTTCAGGGGGCGGGAAACATTCAGTACTTC.

This rearrangement joins TRBV19 to TRBJ2-5, with a tentative D call TRBD1 (6 bases). Per germline, CDR1 LNHDA and CDR2 SQIVND (reference sequence). Trimming pared 3 bases from V and 4 bases from J, leaving 18 bases between. The CDR3 spans 16 residues. The CDR3 loop reads CASSILGQGYGETQYF. CDR3 coding DNA: TGTGCCAGTAGTATCCTTGGGCAGGGGTATGGAGAGACCCAGTACTTC.

This chain uses TRBV11-2 with TRBJ1-5; TRBD1 is a possible D gene (5 bases). From germline, CDR1 is SGHAT and CDR2 FQNNGV. The CDR3 consists of 16 residues. V lost 1 base, J lost 2 bases, and 12 bases lay in between. CDR3 coding DNA: TGTGCCAGCAGCTTAGGATGGGGACGGGGCAATCAGCCCCAGCATTTT. Protein sequence: CASSLGWGRGNQPQHF.

The chain links TRBV5-1 to TRBJ1-5; no reliable D call. CDR1 and CDR2 from the germline V gene are SGHRS and YFSETQ. The CDR3 is made up of 13 amino acids. V was trimmed by 1 base and J by 4 bases, leaving 6 bases between them. Here the CDR3 reads CASSLRLNQPQHF. The CDR3 bases are TGCGCCAGCAGCTTGAGGTTGAATCAGCCCCAGCATTTT.

This chain connects TRBV7-8 to TRBJ2-1; D is perhaps TRBD2 (7 bases). Germline CDR1 and CDR2: SGHVS and FQNEAQ. This CDR3 spans 15 amino acids. V gave up 4 bases and J gave up 0 bases, with 10 bases separating them. DNA of the CDR3: TGTGCCAGCAGCTCCCGGGGGGCCTCCTACAATGAGCAGTTCTTC. This gives the protein CASSSRGASYNEQFF. Looking up the rest from reference TRBV7-8 and TRBJ2-1 gives the full variable domain: GAGVSQSPRYKVAKRGQDVALRCDPISGHVSLFWYQQALGQGPEFLTYFQNEAQLDKSGLPSDRFFAERPEGSVSTLKIQRTQQEDSAVYLCASSSRGASYNEQFFGPGTRLTVL.

The chain uses TRBV7-2 and TRBJ2-1; 8 nucleotides agree with TRBD2. The CDR3 is 16 amino acids. V dropped 4 bases and J dropped 9; count of bases not matched to a gene: 14. The germline CDR1 and CDR2 sequences are SGHTA and FQGNSA. The CDR3 nucleotides are TGTGCCAGCAGCTCCCCGGGGACTAGGCGGGCCGGTGAGCAGTTCTTC. It specifies CASSSPGTRRAGEQFF. Full variable domain (rest looked up from reference TRBV7-2 and TRBJ2-1): GAGVSQSPSNKVTEKGKDVELRCDPISGHTALYWYRQSLGQGLEFLIYFQGNSAPDKSGLPSDRFSAERTGGSVSTLTIQRTQQEDSAVYLCASSSPGTRRAGEQFFGPGTRLTVL.

The chain has TRBV30 and TRBJ1-6; TRBD1 matches 11 bases. Trimming removed 5 bases from V and 6 bases from J; junction bases left unmatched: 9. Germline V gene data show CDR1 as GTSNPN and CDR2 as SVGIG (reference sequence). This CDR3 is built from 16 residues. The CDR3: CAWGTGGTGVNSPLHF. Written as DNA, the CDR3 is TGTGCCTGGGGGACAGGGGGTACGGGGGTTAATTCACCCCTCCACTTT.

The genes are TRBV7-3 and TRBJ2-2, with D possibly being TRBD1 or TRBD2 (5 bases each). The germline gives CDR1 SGHTA, CDR2 FQGTGA. The CDR3 has 15 amino acids. Deletions cut 5 bases from V and 5 bases from J, with 15 bases between. The CDR3 DNA is TGTGCCAGCAGCATTATGCTTGGGGGAACCGGGGAGCTGTTTTTT. Its protein is CASSIMLGGTGELFF.

The rearrangement uses TRBV20-1 and TRBJ2-1; D is possibly TRBD1 or TRBD2 (5 bases each). Per the germline V gene, CDR1 is DFQATT and CDR2 is SNEGSKA (reference sequence). The CDR3 covers 13 residues. The germline V and J ends were trimmed by 3 bases and 10 bases, with 16 bases remaining between them. This chain's CDR3 is CSASSGPRLEQFF. CDR3 DNA sequence: TGCAGTGCTAGTTCGGGACCCCGCCTCGAGCAGTTCTTC.

This sequence joins TRBV29-1 and TRBJ2-2, with TRBD2 matching 9 bases. The trim removed 4 bases at V and 6 bases at J, leaving 6 bases unmatched. Germline CDR1 SQVTM, CDR2 ANQGSEA. The CDR3 is made up of 14 amino acids. The CDR3 is CSVVAGALSGELFF. CDR3 nucleotide sequence: TGCAGCGTTGTAGCGGGAGCGCTATCCGGGGAGCTGTTTTTT.

This clone was observed once. The chain is built from TRBV5-1 and TRBJ2-7, with TRBD2 identical over 15 bases. The CDR3 spans 17 residues. Germline assignment: CDR1 SGHRS and CDR2 YFSETQ. V gave up 6 bases and J gave up 2 bases; unmatched junction bases: 9. For the CDR3, the DNA is TGCGCCAGCACAGAGGGACTAGCGGGAGGACTCGCCTACGAGCAGTACTTC. Its translation: CASTEGLAGGLAYEQYF.

The sample holds a few counts of this clone. The chain is built from TRBV4-1 and TRBJ2-1, with D perhaps being TRBD1 or TRBD2 (5 bases each). V lost 0 bases and J 7 bases, leaving 22 bases between the germline ends. The CDR3 contains 18 residues. Germline V gene sequence: CDR1 MGHRA, CDR2 YSYEKL. CDR3 bases: TGCGCCAGCAGCCAAGATTTCAGGGCAAATAGCGTTTGGAATGAGCAGTTCTTC. It codes for CASSQDFRANSVWNEQFF.

This clone was observed a handful of times. The rearrangement uses TRBV27 and TRBJ2-1; TRBD1 matches 8 bases. The ends lost 8 bases at V and 1 base at J; junction bases unmatched: 10. Germline V CDR1 and CDR2: MNHEY, SMNVEV (reference sequence). This CDR3 contains 16 residues. CDR3 coding DNA: TGTGCCAGCCTAACCACTAACAGGGGGTCCTACAATGAGCAGTTCTTC. Amino acids: CASLTTNRGSYNEQFF.

The J gene is TRBJ2-7, the V gene TRBV6-6, with 10 bases that match TRBD1. Germline V gene sequence: CDR1 MNHNY, CDR2 SVGAGI (reference sequence). V was pared by 7 bases and J by 1 base, with 4 bases of the junction left unmatched. The CDR3 consists of 14 residues. CDR3 sequence: CASTGTGVSYEQYF. In DNA form, the CDR3 reads TGTGCCAGCACCGGGACAGGGGTTTCCTACGAGCAGTACTTC.

The chain links TRBV24-1 to TRBJ2-2; the D gene is possibly TRBD2 (6 bases). There are 14 residues in the CDR3. Germline V gene data show CDR1 as KGHDR and CDR2 as SFDVKD. With 4 bases removed from V and 6 bases from J, the gap between germline ends came to 11 bases. CDR3 DNA: TGTGCCACCAGTGACCTGGGACTCTCCGGGGAGCTGTTTTTT. Its translation is CATSDLGLSGELFF.

This clone was found once. The chain joins TRBV6-5 to TRBJ2-1, with TRBD2 matching over 11 bases. CDR3 length: 15 amino acids. V was clipped by 5 bases and J by 6 bases; unmatched bases: 6. Germline CDR1 and CDR2: MNHEY and SVGAGI. The CDR3, as DNA: TGTGCCAGCAGTCGTAGCGGGAGGGCCCTCAATGAGCAGTTCTTC. Translating gives CASSRSGRALNEQFF.

V gene TRBV19 combines with J gene TRBJ2-3, with D perhaps TRBD2 (6 bases). V dropped 3 bases and J dropped 3 bases, with 13 bases sitting between them. This CDR3 region has 15 residues. CDR1 is LNHDA, CDR2 SQIVND, per germline (reference sequence). CDR3 residues: CASSMRAGGTDTQYF. CDR3 nucleotide sequence: TGTGCCAGTAGTATGCGAGCGGGCGGGACAGATACGCAGTATTTT.

V gene TRBV30 combines with J gene TRBJ1-1; D unclear. The CDR3 loop spans 10 amino acids. V dropped 7 bases and J dropped 6 bases, with 9 bases sitting between them. Germline V lookup: CDR1 GTSNPN, CDR2 SVGIG (reference sequence). The CDR3 DNA reads as TGTGCCTACACCCAGGCTGAAGCTTTCTTT. Protein product: CAYTQAEAFF.

This clone was recorded only once. This rearrangement joins TRBV30 to TRBJ2-7; 8 bases agree with TRBD1. V lost 5 bases to trimming and J lost 5 bases; unmatched junction nucleotides: 8. Germline CDR1 and CDR2: GTSNPN and SVGIG (reference sequence). CDR3 length equals 13 residues. The CDR3 bases are TGTGCCTGGCGGACAGGGAGCCTCCACGAGCAGTACTTC. This gives the protein CAWRTGSLHEQYF.

The rearrangement links TRBV21-1 to TRBJ1-5. TRBV21-1 is listed as a pseudogene. The CDR3 has 17 residues. CDR3 residues: CASSKALGSAYRQPQHF. CDR3 in DNA: TGTGCCAGCAGCAAAGCCTTGGGCAGCGCCTACCGGCAGCCCCAGCATTTT.

The V gene is TRBV4-1, the J gene TRBJ1-2; 9 bases agree with TRBD1. The CDR3 is made up of 15 amino acids. V lost 3 bases, J lost 8 bases, and 10 bases stayed unmatched. Germline lookup yields CDR1 MGHRA and CDR2 YSYEKL. CDR3 amino acids: CASSQVHRGQRGYTF. CDR3 nucleotide sequence: TGCGCCAGCAGCCAGGTCCACAGGGGGCAAAGGGGCTACACCTTC.

The CDR3 bases are TGTGCCAGCAGCCGGCAGGGGAAGGACTACACCTTC. It is translated as CASSRQGKDYTF. This chain joins TRBV3-1 (or the pseudogene TRBV3-2) and TRBJ1-2, with a tentative D call TRBD1 (6 bases). V dropped 4 bases and J dropped 10 bases, with 13 bases sitting between them. Germline lookup yields CDR1 LGHDT and CDR2 YNNKEL (reference sequence). The CDR3 spans 12 residues.

Here the CDR3 reads CASSQTSGANTGELFF. The CDR3 DNA reads TGTGCCAGCAGCCAGACTAGCGGGGCGAACACCGGGGAGCTGTTTTTT. The V gene is TRBV7-3, the J gene TRBJ2-2; TRBD2 matches at 11 bases. This CDR3 has 16 residues. Germline values: CDR1 SGHTA, CDR2 FQGTGA. With V trimmed by 5 bases and J by 0 bases, 2 bases remained unmatched.

This rearrangement joins TRBV19 to TRBJ1-5; 11 bases fit TRBD1. CDR1 is LNHDA, CDR2 SQIVND, per germline (reference sequence). This CDR3 region has 17 residues. J was trimmed by 2 bases and V by 4 bases; bases with no gene match: 7. The CDR3 reads CASSKDRGRLGNQPQHF. CDR3 DNA sequence: TGTGCCAGTAGTAAGGACAGGGGGCGATTGGGCAATCAGCCCCAGCATTTT.

The rearrangement joins TRBV28 to TRBJ1-2; D is perhaps TRBD1 (6 bases). The V gene's germline CDR1 is MDHEN and CDR2 SYDVKM. This CDR3 contains 15 residues. V gave up 5 bases and J gave up 4 bases, with 17 bases separating them. The CDR3 DNA reads TGTGCCAGCAGTCCAGGGGACGTCCGGAGCTATGGCTACACCTTC. This encodes CASSPGDVRSYGYTF.

The V and J genes are TRBV22-1 and TRBJ2-7; the listed D gene, TRBD1, was not tested against the DNA. TRBV22-1 has pseudogene status. This CDR3 is built from 12 residues. This chain's CDR3 is CPGSAQGQGDYF. CDR3 nucleotides: TGTCCTGGGAGCGCACAGGGACAGGGGGATTACTTC.